This is a list of T cell receptor beta chains from one sample in a study of blood T cell repertoires in COVID-19. The data were produced by immunoSEQ multiplex PCR, yet TCRdb's version contains in-frame clones alone and is incomplete. The sample consists of some 230,000 clones, 85% to 90% of them appearing once. Sequencing used PBMCs or T cells enriched from blood (not recorded which). The receptors shown here come from a woman aged 18-29 years in a cohort exposed to, infected with or recovered from COVID-19 (not recorded which). Each CDR3 is given with its conserved first and last residue. The D gene is left open where the match is weak. The size of a clone is reported for some rows only, either as once, few or many, or as a class for expanded clones.

NA TRBJ2-2 NA TRBV10-1 CASSESMGQNTGELFF TGCGCCAGCAGTGAGTCGATGGGACAGAACACCGGGGAGCTGTTTTTT
NA TRBJ1-3 NA TRBV5-1 CASARAPQGDSGNTIYF TGCGCCAGCGCCCGGGCCCCTCAAGGGGATTCTGGAAACACCATATATTTT
NA TRBJ2-1 NA TRBV9 CASSVAGGTYNEQFF TGTGCCAGCAGCGTAGCTGGCGGAACCTACAATGAGCAGTTCTTC
NA TRBJ2-7 NA TRBV12-3/TRBV12-4 CASSVGGAYEQYF TGTGCCAGCAGTGTAGGGGGAGCCTACGAGCAGTACTTC
TRBD2 TRBJ2-1 NA TRBV10-1 CASSDSLADSYNEQFF TGCGCCAGCAGTGATTCACTAGCGGACTCCTACAATGAGCAGTTCTTC
NA TRBJ1-3 NA TRBV15 CATSRDTGRGNTIYF TGTGCCACCAGCAGAGATACAGGTAGAGGAAACACCATATATTTT
NA TRBJ1-6 NA TRBV14 CASSPRGGYNSPLHF TGTGCCAGCAGCCCTCGCGGGGGTTATAATTCACCCCTCCACTTT
NA TRBJ1-1 NA TRBV12-2 CASRHRDRGDSGNTEAFF TGTGCAAGTCGACATCGGGACAGGGGTGATTCGGGGAACACTGAAGCTTTCTTT
NA TRBJ1-6 NA TRBV10-1 CASSESGASPLHF TGCGCCAGCAGTGAGTCTGGGGCTTCACCCCTCCACTTT
NA TRBJ2-6 NA TRBV2 CASSEYSSGANVLTF TGTGCCAGCAGTGAGTACAGCTCTGGGGCCAACGTCCTGACTTTC
TRBD1 TRBJ2-2 NA TRBV6-1 CASSEARGRGLTGELFF TGTGCCAGCAGTGAAGCGCGAGGCAGGGGGCTCACCGGGGAGCTGTTTTTT
TRBD1 TRBJ2-7 NA TRBV28 CASSFGQGASYEQYF TGTGCCAGCAGTTTTGGGCAGGGGGCCTCCTACGAGCAGTACTTC
NA TRBJ1-1 once TRBV25-1 CASSELTNTEAFF TGTGCCAGCAGTGAATTGACAAACACTGAAGCTTTCTTT
NA TRBJ1-5 NA TRBV6-1 CASSEAYTGHQPQHF TGTGCCAGCAGTGAAGCCTACACAGGGCATCAGCCCCAGCATTTT
NA TRBJ1-1 NA TRBV29-1 CSVTSRLEAFF TGCAGCGTGACTTCTCGGCTTGAAGCTTTCTTT
NA TRBJ1-2 NA TRBV28 CASTLQGFGYTF TGTGCCAGCACTCTGCAGGGATTCGGCTACACCTTC
TRBD1 TRBJ1-5 NA TRBV6-1 CASSDTGAGNQPQHF TGTGCCAGCAGTGATACAGGGGCGGGCAATCAGCCCCAGCATTTT
NA TRBJ2-5 NA TRBV5-4 CAGLTWGEETQYF TGTGCCGGTCTAACATGGGGGGAAGAGACCCAGTACTTC
NA TRBJ2-1 NA TRBV7-9 CASSLLEVLIDEQFF TGTGCCAGCAGCTTGCTAGAGGTCCTGATAGATGAGCAGTTCTTC
NA TRBJ1-3 NA TRBV11-3 CASSSSRITGGNTIYF TGTGCCAGCAGCTCCTCCCGGATCACGGGTGGAAACACCATATATTTT
NA TRBJ1-3 NA TRBV27 CASSLQGTGNTIYF TGTGCCAGCAGTTTACAGGGTACTGGAAACACCATATATTTT
TRBD2 TRBJ2-1 NA TRBV24-1 CATSDPSGVYNEQFF TGTGCCACCAGTGACCCTAGCGGGGTCTACAATGAGCAGTTCTTC
NA TRBJ1-3 NA TRBV6-5 CASSPMEAGNTIYF TGTGCCAGCAGCCCCATGGAGGCTGGAAACACCATATATTTT
NA TRBJ1-1 NA TRBV7-9 CASSLAVVTMNTEAFF TGTGCCAGCAGCTTAGCGGTGGTGACAATGAACACTGAAGCTTTCTTT
NA TRBJ2-7 NA TRBV7-9 CASSSGQGTSYEQYF TGTGCCAGCAGCTCAGGCCAGGGGACCTCCTACGAGCAGTACTTC
TRBD2 TRBJ2-3 NA TRBV5-1 CASSLLAGSTDTQYF TGCGCCAGCAGCTTACTAGCGGGGAGCACAGATACGCAGTATTTT
TRBD1 TRBJ1-5 NA TRBV7-2 CASSLGDRGRPQPQHF TGTGCCAGCAGCTTGGGGGACAGGGGGCGACCACAGCCCCAGCATTTT
NA TRBJ1-2 NA TRBV5-4 CASSFRVEGRTSYGYTF TGTGCCAGCAGCTTTAGAGTGGAAGGGAGAACTTCCTATGGCTACACCTTC
TRBD2 TRBJ2-1 NA TRBV24-1 CATSEQGLAGDRGEQFF TGTGCCACCAGTGAGCAGGGACTAGCGGGAGATCGGGGTGAGCAGTTCTTC
TRBD1 TRBJ1-3 NA TRBV19 CASITGQPADTIYF TGTGCCAGTATTACGGGACAGCCCGCGGACACCATATATTTT
TRBD1 TRBJ2-3 few TRBV27 CASSDSPRGQGGTDTQYF TGTGCCAGCAGCGATTCACCCCGGGGACAGGGAGGCACAGATACGCAGTATTTT
NA TRBJ1-5 NA TRBV24-1 CATSDGWAHKPQHF TGTGCCACCAGTGATGGCTGGGCGCACAAGCCCCAGCATTTT
TRBD2 TRBJ2-1 NA TRBV24-1 CATSDLTSEQFF TGTGCCACCAGTGACCTGACTAGCGAGCAGTTCTTC
NA TRBJ2-1 NA TRBV11-3 CASSLDSGTFEQFF TGTGCCAGCAGCTTAGACTCCGGGACATTCGAGCAGTTCTTC
NA TRBJ1-4 NA TRBV10-1 CASSDDSSYEKLFF TGCGCCAGCAGTGATGACAGTAGCTATGAAAAACTGTTTTTT